The clone carrying this T cell receptor (beta chain) was recorded a few times. Antigen unknown. The data belong to a study of CD4 T cells in relation to SARS-CoV-2 and coronaviruses. Study outcomes and limitations: Roughly three fifths of donors had memory CD4+ clonotypes crossrecognizing SARS-CoV-2 and common cold coronavirus spike. Compared with monoreactive clones, crossreactive clones showed significantly weaker SARS-CoV-2 expansion.

This CDR3 region has 15 residues. Trimming removed 5 bases from V and 13 bases from J, with 26 bases in between. The V gene's germline CDR1 is MNHEY and CDR2 SMNVEV (reference sequence). The data were produced by immunoSEQ multiplex PCR, yet TCRdb's version contains in-frame clones alone and is incomplete. The data contain 68,000 or so clones, more than 80% of them singletons. CD4+ T cells from unexposed donors were obtained before the COVID-19 pandemic (2011-2018). Naive and memory CD4+ T cells came from enriched cryopreserved PBMCs. The chain has TRBV27 and TRBJ1-2; D uncertain. Source material: naive CD4+ T cells from PBMCs. The subset was: naive CD4+ T cells isolated by negative enrichment. This TCR was sampled from a human donor in good health. CDR3 DNA sequence: TGTGCCAGCAGTCTTTCCATCCATCTCCCTAACTATCGCACCTTC. Its protein is CASSLSIHLPNYRTF.